This TCR beta chain was sequenced in a study of blood T cell repertoires in COVID-19. On the study more broadly: Samples representing acute and convalescent COVID-19 were sourced from the United States, Italy and Spain. Sources were T cells, B-cell-depleted T cells, or PBMCs; the material itself was cDNA or gDNA.

Methods used by the authors: Estimated nucleated cell counts came from reference gene primer amplification. TCRdb's table, derived via immunoSEQ multiplex PCR, lists solely in-frame clones and lacks some. D and trimming were read from the DNA, whereas the V and J calls and clone size are those reported in that table. This table has some 96,000 clones, approximately 86% appearing once. What was sequenced was peripheral blood. This TCR came from a man older than 75 with acute or convalescent COVID-19.

CDR3 in amino acids: CASRRLQGSPYEQYF. The CDR3 DNA is TGCGCCAGCAGGCGACTCCAGGGGTCTCCATACGAGCAGTACTTC. The chain has TRBV5-1 and TRBJ2-7; D perhaps matches TRBD1 (6 bases). The CDR3 has 15 amino acids. The V gene lost 5 bases and the J gene lost 4 bases, with 19 bases spanning the gap. Germline CDR1 reads SGHRS; CDR2 reads YFSETQ.